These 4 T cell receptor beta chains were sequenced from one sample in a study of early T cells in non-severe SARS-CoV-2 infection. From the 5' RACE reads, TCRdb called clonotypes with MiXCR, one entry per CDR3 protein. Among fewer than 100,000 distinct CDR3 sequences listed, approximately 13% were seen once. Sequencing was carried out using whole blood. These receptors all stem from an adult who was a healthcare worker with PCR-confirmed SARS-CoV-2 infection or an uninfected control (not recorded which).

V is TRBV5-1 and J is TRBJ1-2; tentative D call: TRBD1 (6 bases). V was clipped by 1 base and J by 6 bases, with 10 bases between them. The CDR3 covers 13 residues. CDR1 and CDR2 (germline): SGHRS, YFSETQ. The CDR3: CASSLSGGHGYTF. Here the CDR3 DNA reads TGCGCCAGCAGCTTGTCCGGGGGCCATGGCTACACCTTC.

The DNA of the CDR3 is TGTGCCAGCAGGGGGACAGGGTACCCTAACTATGGCTACACCTTC. Translation gives CASRGTGYPNYGYTF. The rearrangement links TRBV28 to TRBJ1-2, with 9 bases that match TRBD1. The J segment lost 0 bases and the V segment lost 6 bases, leaving 5 bases of the junction unmatched. The CDR3 is 15 residues long. Germline-derived CDR1 and CDR2 are MDHEN and SYDVKM.

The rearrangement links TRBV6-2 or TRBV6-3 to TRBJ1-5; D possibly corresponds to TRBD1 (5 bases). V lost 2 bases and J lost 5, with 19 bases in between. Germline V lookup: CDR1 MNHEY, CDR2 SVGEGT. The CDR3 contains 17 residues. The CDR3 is CASSYVSARDRDQPQHF. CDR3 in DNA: TGTGCCAGCAGTTACGTCTCCGCCCGGGACCGAGATCAGCCCCAGCATTTT.

The CDR3 DNA is TGTGCCATCAGACGAAATAGCGGGGTCACAGATACGCAGTATTTT. Residues: CAIRRNSGVTDTQYF. J is TRBJ2-3 and V is TRBV10-3; TRBD2 matches 8 bases. Germline CDR1 ENHRY, CDR2 SYGVKD. V shed 6 bases and J 2 bases; nucleotides not matched to a gene: 7. CDR3 length: 15 residues.